This T cell receptor (beta chain) was identified during a study of blood T cells in healthy people across ages. Study overall: Capturing about one barcoded beta molecule per two T cells was achieved by template switching. Overall study results and limits: Roughly linear age-related decline in beta diversity appeared, significant by age around 42. It was found that TCR beta diversity correlated strongly with the percentage of naive T cells. Donors of long life had a larger count of naive CD4+ cells and greater diversity than aged donors.

CDR1 LGHDT and CDR2 YNNKEL come from the germline V gene (reference sequence). J lost 4 bases, V lost 3 bases, and 5 bases had no gene match. This CDR3 spans 15 amino acids. Combining a sample-barcoded 5' primer with a J-beta primer mix, a second PCR ran for roughly 7 to 12 cycles. TCRdb reprocessed the 5' RACE reads via MiXCR and lists one record per CDR3 protein. The table records hundreds of thousands of distinct CDR3 sequences, less than 35% of them present only once. The sample holds many counts of this clonotype. The antigen is unknown. The receptor's source is a woman older than 75 in good health. Specimen: blood. The chain is built from TRBV3-1 and TRBJ2-1; 8 bases match TRBD1. The CDR3 sequence is CASSQAQGAYNEQFF. In DNA form, the CDR3 reads TGTGCCAGCAGCCAGGCTCAGGGGGCTTACAATGAGCAGTTCTTC.